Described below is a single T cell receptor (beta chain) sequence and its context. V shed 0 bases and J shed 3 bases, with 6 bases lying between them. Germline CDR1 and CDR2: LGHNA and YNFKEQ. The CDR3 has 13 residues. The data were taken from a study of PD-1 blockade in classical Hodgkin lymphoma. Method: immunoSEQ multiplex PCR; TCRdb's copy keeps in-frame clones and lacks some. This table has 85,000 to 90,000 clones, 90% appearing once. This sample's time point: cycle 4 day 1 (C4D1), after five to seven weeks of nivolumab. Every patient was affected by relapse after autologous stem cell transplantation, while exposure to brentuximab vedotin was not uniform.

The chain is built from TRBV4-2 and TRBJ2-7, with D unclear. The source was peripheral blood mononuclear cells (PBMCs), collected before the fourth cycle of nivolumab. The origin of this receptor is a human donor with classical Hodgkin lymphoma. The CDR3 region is CASSQEWGYEQYF. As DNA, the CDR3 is TGTGCCAGCAGCCAAGAGTGGGGCTACGAGCAGTACTTC.